This T cell receptor (beta chain) was profiled in a study of T cells in tuberculosis. Study-level background: Samples predate treatment or fall within its first 7 days. Whole-study findings and limits: The TCR-beta difference was not significant; alpha differences partly reflected length.

Sequenced by immunoSEQ multiplex PCR; TCRdb stores in-frame clones only, minus some. The repertoire holds 35,000 to 45,000 clones, around 94% seen once, with approximately 4.3% in the top ten. Time point defined: new active TB diagnosis, blood taken before or within 7 days of starting treatment. HIV-seronegative South African adults aged 18 years or older had newly diagnosed active tuberculosis. As concerns this clone: The antigen remains unidentified.

V lost 3 bases and J 0 bases, leaving 11 bases between the germline ends. The germline V gene has CDR1 MNHNS and CDR2 SASEGT. The length of the CDR3 is 15 residues. This chain connects TRBV6-1 to TRBJ1-1; D gene uncertain. The sequence was obtained from an adult with tuberculosis. This material consisted of PBMCs, taken at tuberculosis diagnosis. The CDR3 here is CASSERYVMNTEAFF. The CDR3 DNA reads as TGTGCCAGCAGTGAGAGGTATGTGATGAACACTGAAGCTTTCTTT.